The rows below give T cell receptor beta chains drawn from one sample of a study of T cells in Graves' hyperthyroidism and ophthalmopathy. Each CDR3 protein is one row after TCRdb ran MiXCR on the multiplex PCR reads. The repertoire includes around 300,000 distinct CDR3 sequences, approximately 13% of them detected once, and under 30% sits in the top ten. The sequencing sample was made of blood. The receptor set was obtained from a woman in her 30s with Graves' hyperthyroidism. The CDR3 runs from the conserved cysteine through the conserved F or W. D genes are given only for firm matches. Clone size is not always given. Where it is, it says once, few, many or a class for expanded clones.

-	TRBV20-1	many	TRBJ2-7	CSARDSQASYEQYF	TGCAGTGCTAGAGATTCGCAGGCCTCCTACGAGCAGTACTTC
-	TRBV2	many	TRBJ1-1	CASSEGGGNPFF	TGTGCCAGCAGTGAAGGGGGGGGGAATCCTTTCTTT
-	TRBV29-1	-	TRBJ2-2	CSVAADTGELFF	TGCAGCGTTGCGGCGGACACCGGGGAGCTGTTTTTT
-	TRBV29-1	-	TRBJ1-3	CSASDAGNTIYF	TGCAGCGCCTCTGACGCTGGAAACACCATATATTTT
-	TRBV5-1	many	TRBJ2-1	CASSLTANNEQFF	TGCGCCAGCAGCTTGACAGCAAACAATGAGCAGTTCTTC
TRBD2	TRBV7-8	many	TRBJ2-7	CASSSSSGTTYEQYF	TGTGCCAGCAGCTCCTCTAGCGGGACTACCTACGAGCAGTACTTC
-	TRBV19	many	TRBJ2-3	CAERGVRTFLDTQYF	TGTGCCGAAAGGGGGGTCCGAACCTTCCTAGATACGCAGTATTTT
-	TRBV12-3/TRBV12-4	many	TRBJ2-7	CASSSAPYEQYF	TGTGCCAGCAGCTCCGCCCCGTACGAGCAGTACTTC
-	TRBV9	-	TRBJ1-5	CASSVSGTDSEGPQHF	TGTGCCAGCAGCGTTTCCGGGACGGACTCCGAGGGGCCCCAGCATTTT
-	TRBV9	-	TRBJ1-2	CASSPSSQVGGYTF	TGTGCCAGCAGCCCCAGTAGCCAGGTAGGTGGCTACACCTTC
TRBD2	TRBV4-1	few	TRBJ2-7	CASSQTASGTYEQYF	TGCGCCAGCAGCCAGACAGCTAGCGGTACCTACGAGCAGTACTTC
-	TRBV2	many	TRBJ2-5	CASRRSGQTQYF	TGTGCCAGCAGGCGGAGTGGGCAGACCCAGTACTTC
TRBD2	TRBV24-1	-	TRBJ2-2	CATSDKGLAGSPGELFF	TGTGCCACCAGTGATAAAGGACTAGCGGGGTCTCCCGGGGAGCTGTTTTTT
-	TRBV3-1	few	TRBJ1-3	CASSQPGSKPGNTIYF	TGTGCCAGCAGCCAGCCCGGCAGTAAACCTGGAAACACCATATATTTT
-	TRBV20-1	few	TRBJ2-7	CSARDFGAQSYSYEQYF	TGCAGTGCTAGAGACTTCGGGGCACAATCATACTCCTACGAGCAGTACTTC
-	TRBV2	many	TRBJ2-5	CASSERTRETQYF	TGTGCCAGCAGTGAACGGACTCGCGAGACCCAGTACTTC
TRBD1	TRBV15	-	TRBJ1-5	CATSRGTGGNQPQHF	TGTGCCACCAGCAGGGGGACAGGGGGTAATCAGCCCCAGCATTTT
TRBD1	TRBV6-1	many	TRBJ2-7	CASSVTDGQGASEQYF	TGTGCCAGCAGCGTTACCGACGGACAGGGGGCGTCAGAGCAGTACTTC
TRBD1	TRBV19	few	TRBJ1-5	CASSPRRQGQVQPQHF	TGTGCCAGTAGTCCTCGCCGACAGGGCCAGGTGCAGCCCCAGCATTTT
-	TRBV20-1	few	TRBJ1-2	CSASAAGGIYGYTF	TGCAGTGCTAGTGCGGCAGGCGGAATCTATGGCTACACCTTC
TRBD2	TRBV27	-	TRBJ2-3	CASSPLSSGLRTDTQYF	TGTGCCAGCAGTCCCCTTTCTAGCGGCCTGCGCACAGATACGCAGTATTTT
TRBD2	TRBV28	many	TRBJ2-7	CASSLPRGGRAEEQYF	TGTGCCAGCAGTCTACCTCGTGGCGGGAGGGCCGAAGAGCAGTACTTC
-	TRBV20-1	-	TRBJ2-1	CSARRLGHNEQFF	TGCAGTGCTAGACGGCTCGGTCACAATGAGCAGTTCTTC
TRBD1	TRBV6-1	-	TRBJ2-1	CATSGTDSEVSYNEQFF	TGTGCCACCTCCGGGACAGACTCTGAAGTCTCCTACAATGAGCAGTTCTTC
-	TRBV7-2	many	TRBJ2-1	CASSLVGEAYNEQFF	TGTGCCAGCAGCTTAGTCGGGGAGGCCTACAATGAGCAGTTCTTC
-	TRBV12-3/TRBV12-4	few	TRBJ2-7	CASSGHGSGRYEQYF	TGTGCCAGCAGTGGTCACGGGAGCGGTAGGTACGAGCAGTACTTC
TRBD2	TRBV20-1	many	TRBJ2-5	CSARSRLAGVMETQYF	TGCAGTGCTAGATCCCGACTAGCGGGAGTTATGGAGACCCAGTACTTC
TRBD1	TRBV6-1	many	TRBJ2-5	CASRTGGRETQYF	TGTGCCAGCAGGACAGGGGGTAGAGAGACCCAGTACTTC
-	TRBV19	-	TRBJ2-7	CAITSRRPYEQYF	TGTGCCATAACCTCGAGGAGACCCTACGAGCAGTACTTC
-	TRBV4-2	-	TRBJ2-1	CASSQDFRGSNNEQFF	TGTGCCAGCAGCCAAGATTTCAGGGGATCTAACAATGAGCAGTTCTTC
-	TRBV28	few	TRBJ2-2	CASSLVRTGELFF	TGTGCCAGCAGTTTGGTCCGAACCGGGGAGCTGTTTTTT
-	TRBV6-1	many	TRBJ2-5	CASSSDSRETQYF	TGTGCCAGCAGCAGCGACAGTCGAGAGACCCAGTACTTC
-	TRBV30	-	TRBJ1-3	CAWSARGNTIYF	TGTGCCTGGAGTGCCAGGGGAAACACCATATATTTT
-	TRBV30	-	TRBJ2-7	CAWRGPPSYEQYF	TGTGCCTGGCGCGGACCCCCAAGCTACGAGCAGTACTTC
TRBD2	TRBV15	few	TRBJ2-1	CATSRGPSGGNNEQFF	TGTGCCACCAGCAGAGGTCCTAGCGGGGGTAACAATGAGCAGTTCTTC
-	TRBV7-8	-	TRBJ1-4	CASSLLLGRYSATNEKLFF	TGTGCCAGCAGCTTATTGCTTGGACGCTACTCAGCAACTAATGAAAAACTGTTTTTT
-	TRBV5-1	few	TRBJ2-7	CASSPGLGEQYF	TGCGCCAGCAGCCCCGGCCTGGGCGAGCAGTACTTC
TRBD1	TRBV18	-	TRBJ1-2	CASSSRGTYGYTF	TGTGCCAGCTCGAGCAGGGGGACCTATGGCTACACCTTC
-	TRBV7-9	-	TRBJ2-5	CASSFSTGNKETQYF	TGTGCCAGCAGCTTTTCGACTGGCAATAAAGAGACCCAGTACTTC
TRBD2	TRBV27	-	TRBJ2-2	CASSLSVRGGDTGELFF	TGTGCCAGCAGTTTATCGGTCCGGGGGGGGGACACCGGGGAGCTGTTTTTT